This T cell receptor beta chain was sequenced during a study of blood T cell repertoires in COVID-19. The method was immunoSEQ multiplex PCR; TCRdb's version includes in-frame clones alone and lacks a portion of them. The sample holds roughly 120,000 clones, roughly nine tenths seen once. V lost 8 bases to trimming and J lost 9 bases; unmatched junction nucleotides: 10. The CDR3 runs 14 residues. Looked up from germline, CDR1 is MNHEY and CDR2 is SVGAGI. The receptor comes from a human donor in a cohort sampled during active COVID-19. The chain combines TRBV6-5 with TRBJ2-1, with 10 bases matching TRBD2. Source material: peripheral blood. CDR3 bases: TGTGCCAGCTCCGAGCGGGGGGGCCGGGGTGAGCAGTTCTTC. The encoded protein is CASSERGGRGEQFF.